This TCR beta chain was captured in a study of regulatory T cells in long-lasting Graves disease (dated by TCRdb to about 2021). Study-wide context: Persistent Graves' disease was defined as antithyroid drug treatment for over 5 years with persistently positive TSH receptor autoantibodies. Patients with persistent Graves' disease were compared with patients with newly diagnosed Graves' disease using TCR sequencing and RNA sequencing of peripheral blood. The study was registered as a clinical trial and conducted in China. TCR sequencing covered about 13 persistent and roughly 20 newly diagnosed Graves' disease patients, about 35 samples in total. On average, persistent Graves' disease patients in the clinical cohort had been on antithyroid drugs for around 9.5 years.

Notes on this clonotype: What this receptor recognizes is not known. Per-base qualities were not stored, and no clone one base away is much larger.

Libraries were constructed by multiplex PCR. Sequencing used an Illumina HiSeq 4000. CDR3 regions were amplified by Arm-PCR with iRepertoire HTBI primers to construct TCR beta libraries. Before sequencing, the PCR products went through gel purification. The study's own analysis went as follows. A total of 62 TRBV and some 15 TRBJ segments were identified across samples and were used for gene usage analysis of CDR3 amino acid clonotypes. COPE and FqMerger were used to merge filtered high-quality paired reads into contigs. Contigs were aligned with BLAST to IMGT TRBV, TRBD and TRBJ reference genes, and CDR3 was defined per IMGT. Highly expanded clones were defined as clonotypes with a frequency above 0.1%. Repertoire diversity was measured by Shannon entropy, and V-J evenness by the Gini coefficient. Clonotypes shared by more than one individual were considered public. The public reads were run again by TCRdb, first through fastp at Q25 and then through MiXCR, and only productive beta chains were kept. Rows are combined by CDR3 protein, so each entry shows the most common genes and DNA. The authors' filters were not applied to this entry. The sample contains around 450,000 distinct CDR3 sequences, 20% to 25% of them found a single time. More than 6% of the sample is held by the ten biggest clonotypes.

Reading the label with the study, this specimen's time point is: persistent/refractory GD, antithyroid drugs over 5 years with positive TRAb. RNA was extracted from PBMCs in TRIzol for both TCR sequencing and RNA sequencing. The diagnosis of Graves' disease was made according to American Thyroid Association guidelines. The patients came from an endocrinology department in Xi'an, China. Each patient gave roughly 8.4 milliliters of peripheral blood, collected in an EDTA anticoagulant tube. Ficoll Paque Plus density gradient separation was used to isolate PBMCs, and no further T cell sorting was performed. An Agilent 2100 Bioanalyzer and agarose gel were used to assess RNA quality, and a NanoDrop 2000 was used to measure RNA concentration. The CDR3 runs 13 residues from the cysteine to the phenylalanine. The kept DNA is CDR3 alone, 39 bases in frame from the first base. V is shortened by 7 bases, J by 2 bases, and the region joining them spans 13 bases. The germline V gene supplies CDR1 SQVTM and CDR2 ANQGSEA.

What the work shows at the level of the full study, not this receptor alone: Sequencing and analysis were limited to the TCR beta chain. The small sample size was acknowledged by the authors as a limitation that may reduce accuracy. Peripheral blood alone was examined, since thyroid tissue, which constituted the primary lesion, could not be accessed. Patients with persistent disease shared more public clonotypes (around 2,500) than newly diagnosed patients did (more than 900). Persistent Graves' disease patients showed lower TCR Shannon entropy and fewer highly expanded clones than newly diagnosed patients, suggesting clonal expansion. Preferential use of TRBV28, TRBJ1-2 and TRBJ2-5 was observed in persistent disease, whereas TRBV20-1 and TRBJ2-1 were favored in newly diagnosed disease.

The TCR originated in a female donor with Graves disease. The sequencing here drew on peripheral blood mononuclear cells (PBMCs), taken when the disease was refractory, from a patient treated with antithyroid drugs. Here the chain combines TRBV29-1 and TRBJ2-3; the D segment cannot be called with confidence. The CDR3 has the sequence CSGTRIITDTQYF. In nucleotide form, the sequence is TGCAGCGGCACACGCATCATCACAGATACGCAGTATTTT.